The text below deals with one T cell receptor (beta chain). The antigen is unknown. The germline V gene encodes CDR1 LGHNA and CDR2 YNFKEQ. This CDR3 spans 14 amino acids. With 0 bases removed from V and 0 bases from J, the gap between germline ends came to 6 bases. This sample was included in a study of T cells after yellow fever vaccination. General observations from the study: Just a small share of clonotypes turned up in the CD4 compartment as well as the CD8 compartment.

One entry per CDR3 protein, called by TCRdb with MiXCR from the 5' RACE reads. The profile shows around 350,000 distinct CDR3 sequences, around a tenth of them singletons. Here the sequenced sample was PBMCs, taken on the day of the first yellow fever vaccination. This chain links TRBV4-2 with TRBJ2-7; no reliable D call. The receptor was derived from a man aged 18 to 35 who received the YFV17D yellow fever vaccine. The CDR3 spells CASSQERGSYEQYV. The CDR3 nucleotides read TGTGCCAGCAGCCAAGAACGCGGCTCCTACGAGCAGTACGTC.